One sample yielded the 20 T cell receptor beta chains listed below, sequenced in a study of T cell repertoires in cytomegalovirus infection. TCRdb itself ran the reads through MiXCR, one entry per CDR3 protein. The sample consists of 250,000 to 300,000 distinct CDR3 sequences, about 18% of them appearing once. Specimen: CD8+ T cells from PBMCs. The source of these receptors is a human donor in good health (CMV status not recorded). Some clones in this sample may be carry-over from other donors' samples.

This clonotype was detected many times. The genes are TRBV7-2 and TRBJ2-5; 7 bases are a match to TRBD1. J gave up 3 bases and V 1 base, and 5 bases lay outside the gene matches. The length of the CDR3 is 15 residues. Germline-derived CDR1 and CDR2 are SGHTA and FQGNSA. CDR3 sequence reads: CASSLEIGTEETQYF. For the CDR3, the DNA is TGTGCCAGCAGCTTAGAGATAGGGACAGAAGAGACCCAGTACTTC.

The rearrangement joins TRBV14 to TRBJ1-2; D unclear. V lost 0 bases and J lost 5, with 19 bases in between. CDR1 is SGHDN and CDR2 is FVKESK in the germline V gene. The CDR3 contains 17 residues. The CDR3 protein is CASSQDQDYLGKYGYTF. The CDR3 DNA reads TGTGCCAGCAGCCAAGATCAAGACTACTTGGGAAAGTATGGCTACACCTTC.

The sample holds a few counts of this clonotype. This chain joins TRBV27 and TRBJ2-3; D unresolved. Germline V gives CDR1 MNHEY, CDR2 SMNVEV (reference sequence). V lost 5 bases, J lost 4 bases, and 13 bases lay in between. The CDR3 extends over 14 amino acids. In nucleotides, the CDR3 is TGTGCCAGCAGTGAGACCAGACTCTCAGATACGCAGTATTTT. Translating it yields CASSETRLSDTQYF.

The chain joins TRBV20-1 to TRBJ2-5; 11 bases agree with TRBD2. The CDR3 length is 14 residues. Germline assignment: CDR1 DFQATT and CDR2 SNEGSKA (reference sequence). The V and J ends lost 6 bases and 1 base, in that order; junction bases with no gene match: 4. The CDR3 protein is CSAIAGGIQETQYF. The CDR3 DNA reads TGCAGTGCAATAGCGGGGGGGATCCAAGAGACCCAGTACTTC.

Concerning this clonotype itself: A single base separates this from a much larger clone, so it may be a read error. The chain employs TRBV28 and TRBJ2-1, with D possibly TRBD1 on 6 matching bases. Germline CDR1 and CDR2: MDHEN and SYDVKM. This CDR3 region has 14 residues. The V gene lost 8 bases and the J gene lost 8 bases, with 19 bases spanning the gap. CDR3 DNA: TGTGCCAGCCGTCCCACCCCCAGGGGCGATGAGCAGTTCTTC. Translated, it gives CASRPTPRGDEQFF.

This clonotype was counted at least ten times. V and J are TRBV7-6 and TRBJ2-3; tentative D call: TRBD2 (5 bases). Trimming took off 0 bases at V and 4 bases at J, with 11 bases between the two ends. Germline V gene lookup returns CDR1 SGHVS and CDR2 FNYEAQ. This CDR3 is 15 amino acids long. The CDR3 reads CASSLALGLADTQYF. As DNA, the CDR3 is TGTGCCAGCAGCTTAGCGCTAGGACTCGCAGATACGCAGTATTTT.

This clonotype appeared many times. The V call is TRBV27, the J call TRBJ1-2, with a weak D call TRBD1 (5 bases). CDR1 is MNHEY, CDR2 SMNVEV, per germline (reference sequence). Trimming shortened V by 4 bases and J by 4 bases, and 10 bases separated the two germline ends. This CDR3 has 13 residues. The CDR3 spells CASSSGVAYGYTF. CDR3 DNA sequence: TGTGCCAGCAGTTCGGGGGTGGCCTATGGCTACACCTTC.

This clonotype was observed many times. The chain uses TRBV7-8 and TRBJ1-6; no definite D call. CDR3 size: 14 residues. Germline V gene lookup returns CDR1 SGHVS and CDR2 FQNEAQ. Trimming cost V 1 base and J 7 bases, with 8 bases left between them. CDR3 bases: TGTGCCAGCAGCTTAGACCAAAGGAATTCACCCCTCCACTTT. This gives the protein CASSLDQRNSPLHF. Full variable domain (missing parts from reference TRBV7-8 and TRBJ1-6): GAGVSQSPRYKVAKRGQDVALRCDPISGHVSLFWYQQALGQGPEFLTYFQNEAQLDKSGLPSDRFFAERPEGSVSTLKIQRTQQEDSAVYLCASSLDQRNSPLHFGNGTRLTVT.

This chain links TRBV28 with TRBJ2-7; 9 bases line up with TRBD1. CDR1 MDHEN and CDR2 SYDVKM come from the germline V gene. V shed 6 bases and J 5 bases; nucleotides not matched to a gene: 17. The CDR3 is 17 residues long. For the CDR3, the DNA is TGTGCCAGCAGACCCGGACAGGGGCGGTTGTACTATGACGAGCAGTACTTC. Protein sequence: CASRPGQGRLYYDEQYF.

The rearrangement joins TRBV5-4 to TRBJ2-1, with D possibly TRBD1 on 5 matching bases. V gave up 5 bases and J gave up 9 bases, with 15 bases separating them. This CDR3 has 13 residues. Germline V lookup: CDR1 SGHNT, CDR2 YYREEE (reference sequence). The chain's CDR3 is CASSWIGVGEQFF. CDR3 in DNA: TGTGCCAGCAGTTGGATAGGGGTAGGTGAGCAGTTCTTC.

The gene calls are TRBV12-3 or TRBV12-4 and TRBJ1-2; D may be TRBD1 (5 bases). Trimming left V 4 bases short and J 4 bases short, with 10 bases between. The CDR3 covers 13 residues. The CDR3 region is CASSSSGGYGYTF. CDR3 coding DNA: TGTGCCAGCAGTTCCAGTGGGGGCTATGGCTACACCTTC.

This clonotype appeared a few times. The J gene is TRBJ1-5, the V gene TRBV7-2; TRBD1 aligns across 7 bases. From germline, CDR1 is SGHTA and CDR2 FQGNSA. V shed 3 bases and J 3 bases; nucleotides not matched to a gene: 5. This CDR3 comprises 15 residues. CDR3 region: CASSFEGAPNQPQHF. The DNA for the CDR3 is TGTGCCAGCAGCTTTGAGGGGGCTCCCAATCAGCCCCAGCATTTT. Using reference TRBV7-2 and TRBJ1-5 for the parts outside the CDR3, the full variable domain is GAGVSQSPSNKVTEKGKDVELRCDPISGHTALYWYRQSLGQGLEFLIYFQGNSAPDKSGLPSDRFSAERTGGSVSTLTIQRTQQEDSAVYLCASSFEGAPNQPQHFGDGTRLSIL.

A few counts support this clonotype. The chain joins TRBV14 to TRBJ2-7; either TRBD1 or TRBD2 may supply D (5 bases each). The CDR3 extends over 17 amino acids. Germline CDR1 and CDR2: SGHDN and FVKESK. Trimming removed 0 bases at V and 2 bases at J, with 17 bases between. CDR3 protein: CASSQEEGRDGTYEQYF. For the CDR3, the DNA is TGTGCCAGCAGCCAAGAGGAAGGTCGGGACGGAACCTACGAGCAGTACTTC.

This clonotype turned up a few times. The V call is TRBV9, the J call TRBJ2-1; D ambiguous. CDR1 is SGDLS, CDR2 YYNGEE, per germline. V dropped 3 bases and J dropped 6 bases, with 4 bases sitting between them. CDR3 length: 11 amino acids. CDR3 DNA: TGTGCCAGCAGCGCCACCAATGAGCAGTTCTTC. The encoded protein is CASSATNEQFF.

This clonotype was counted at least ten times. The gene calls are TRBV7-2 and TRBJ1-2; TRBD1 matches at 7 bases. Germline V gives CDR1 SGHTA, CDR2 FQGNSA. V shed 5 bases and J 3 bases; nucleotides not matched to a gene: 3. The CDR3 is 13 amino acids. As DNA, the CDR3 is TGTGCCAGCAGCCTCACAGGGGACTATGGCTACACCTTC. This translates into CASSLTGDYGYTF.

This clonotype has a handful of counts. The chain is built from TRBV5-6 and TRBJ1-5, with TRBD1 identical over 7 bases. Per germline, CDR1 SGHDT and CDR2 YYEEEE. The CDR3 sequence is 14 residues long. Trimming cost V 4 bases and J 6 bases; bases outside gene matches: 7. The CDR3 reads CASSQQGWAQPQHF. The DNA of the CDR3 is TGTGCCAGCAGCCAACAGGGGTGGGCTCAGCCCCAGCATTTT.

This clonotype appeared many times. DNA of the CDR3: TGTGCCAGCACCGAGGACTCGGGCAGTCGCACAGATACGCAGTATTTT. The encoded protein is CASTEDSGSRTDTQYF. The chain carries TRBV7-9 and TRBJ2-3, with D possibly TRBD2 on 5 matching bases. Germline assignment: CDR1 SEHNR and CDR2 FQNEAQ (reference sequence). The CDR3 runs to 16 residues. V was pared by 7 bases and J by 1 base, with 18 bases between. Full variable domain (rest looked up from reference TRBV7-9 and TRBJ2-3): DTGVSQNPRHKITKRGQNVTFRCDPISEHNRLYWYRQTLGQGPEFLTYFQNEAQLEKSRLLSDRFSAERPKGSFSTLEIQRTEQGDSAMYLCASTEDSGSRTDTQYFGPGTRLTVL.

The genes are TRBV15 and TRBJ2-3, with D unclear. This CDR3 has 14 residues. V was shortened by 2 bases and J by 0 bases, with 6 bases between the two germline ends. Per the germline V gene, CDR1 is LNHNV and CDR2 is YYDKDF (reference sequence). CDR3 in amino acids: CATSRMGSTDTQYF. The CDR3 region has the DNA TGTGCCACCAGCAGAATGGGAAGCACAGATACGCAGTATTTT.

The chain uses TRBV4-1 and TRBJ1-2; perhaps TRBD1 as D (6 bases). Germline-derived CDR1 and CDR2 are MGHRA and YSYEKL. The CDR3 sequence is 15 residues long. V dropped 0 bases and J dropped 3 bases, with 11 bases sitting between them. The CDR3: CASSQDPGADYGYTF. CDR3 coding DNA: TGCGCCAGCAGCCAAGACCCGGGGGCGGACTATGGCTACACCTTC.

This clonotype was seen a few times. This chain joins TRBV20-1 and TRBJ2-1; 7 bases are a match to TRBD2. CDR1 and CDR2 from the germline V gene are DFQATT and SNEGSKA (reference sequence). V was clipped by 1 base and J by 6 bases; unmatched bases: 6. This CDR3 has 14 amino acids. The CDR3 DNA sequence: TGCAGTGCTAGAGTGGGACTATTGGTCAATGAGCAGTTCTTC. Translation gives CSARVGLLVNEQFF.